The 18 T cell receptor beta chains listed next were all sequenced from one sample in a study of metastatic and nonmetastatic thyroid tumors. Before thyroid surgery, none of the patients had received any treatment. TCRdb re-called the PCR reads via MiXCR. The sample consists of about 3,300 clones, about 25% of them appearing once. Sample: tumor tissue. These receptor sequences come from a female donor with papillary thyroid cancer or a benign thyroid nodule (not recorded which). Some clones in this sample may be carry-over from other donors' samples.

The chain links TRBV12-3 or TRBV12-4 to TRBJ2-1; a possible D gene is TRBD1 (5 bases). V lost 6 bases and J lost 10, with 19 bases in between. The CDR3 runs to 14 residues. CDR3 loop: CASSPGANRIEQFF. The CDR3 bases are TGTGCCAGCAGCCCCGGAGCAAACAGGATCGAGCAGTTCTTC.

This chain connects TRBV28 to TRBJ2-7; 10 bases align to TRBD1. V lost 6 bases to trimming and J lost 4 bases; unmatched junction nucleotides: 6. Per germline, CDR1 MDHEN and CDR2 SYDVKM. The CDR3 length is 14 residues. CDR3 loop: CASRQTGGAYEQYF. CDR3 DNA: TGTGCCAGCAGACAGACAGGGGGCGCGTACGAGCAGTACTTC.

This clone is judged medium-sized. A junction boundary mismatches the germline segment, possibly from a read error. DNA of the CDR3: TGCAGTGCAAGAGGGACGTGGCGGCTAGAGTCTTTCTTT. Its translation is CSARGTWRLESFF. This chain uses TRBV20-1 with TRBJ1-1; TRBD1 is a possible D gene (5 bases). CDR3 size: 13 residues. Germline CDR1 DFQATT, CDR2 SNEGSKA (reference sequence).

V is TRBV6-2 or TRBV6-3 and J is TRBJ1-6; D is possibly TRBD1 (5 bases). CDR1 and CDR2 (germline): MNHEY, SVGEGT. Trimming pared 6 bases from V and 12 bases from J, leaving 18 bases between. There are 14 residues in the CDR3. Here the CDR3 reads CASRREGNLKPLHF. In DNA, the CDR3 is TGTGCCAGCAGGAGGGAGGGGAACCTAAAACCCCTCCACTTT.

The J gene is TRBJ2-5, the V gene TRBV5-1; weak D call: TRBD1 (6 bases). Trimming stripped 0 bases from V and 3 bases from J, with 6 bases between. The CDR3 contains 13 residues. Germline assignment: CDR1 SGHRS and CDR2 YFSETQ. The DNA for the CDR3 is TGCGCCAGCAGCTTGGGGACAGAAGAGACCCAGTACTTC. Its protein is CASSLGTEETQYF.

The chain has TRBV12-3 or TRBV12-4 and TRBJ2-1; 10 bases align to TRBD2. This CDR3 contains 15 residues. The V and J ends lost 6 bases and 8 bases, in that order; junction bases with no gene match: 10. The chain's CDR3 is CASRESSGSGYEQFF. The CDR3 DNA sequence: TGTGCCAGCAGGGAATCTAGCGGGAGTGGTTATGAGCAGTTCTTC.

The chain is built from TRBV6-1 and TRBJ1-6; TRBD1 might be the D (6 bases). CDR1 MNHNS and CDR2 SASEGT come from the germline V gene. This CDR3 region has 14 residues. Trimming stripped 3 bases from V and 10 bases from J, with 13 bases between. This CDR3 is CASSDRGGGSPLHF. CDR3 bases: TGTGCCAGCAGTGACAGAGGGGGAGGGTCACCCCTCCACTTT.

By its share, this clone is large. Here the CDR3 reads CASAPGQGYGYTF. The CDR3 DNA reads as TGTGCCAGCGCTCCGGGACAGGGCTATGGCTACACCTTC. J is TRBJ1-2 and V is TRBV12-3 or TRBV12-4, with TRBD1 matching over 9 bases. After removal of 8 bases from V and 4 bases from J, the junction contained 5 bases not matched to a gene. CDR3 size: 13 residues.

This clone was observed a handful of times. This rearrangement joins TRBV6-2 or TRBV6-3 to TRBJ1-2, with 7 bases identical to TRBD1. V lost 3 bases and J lost 4; bases outside the gene matches: 11. Germline V CDR1 and CDR2: MNHEY, SVGEGT. The CDR3 extends over 16 amino acids. CDR3 loop: CASSYLTGQPIYGYTF. The DNA for the CDR3 is TGTGCCAGCAGTTATCTAACGGGACAGCCTATCTATGGCTACACCTTC.

This chain connects TRBV20-1 to TRBJ2-1, with 7 bases aligning to TRBD1. In germline, CDR1 is DFQATT, CDR2 SNEGSKA (reference sequence). The junction had 11 bases not matched to a gene; V was cut back by 4 bases and J by 5 bases. The CDR3 contains 15 residues. CDR3 protein: CSANVLVQGHNEQFF. In DNA, the CDR3 is TGCAGTGCTAATGTGTTGGTACAGGGGCACAATGAGCAGTTCTTC.

V usage is TRBV7-8 and J usage is TRBJ1-5; no firm D call. Trimming pared 3 bases from V and 5 bases from J, leaving 14 bases between. CDR3 length: 15 amino acids. The germline gives CDR1 SGHVS, CDR2 FQNEAQ. CDR3: CASSFWGFQDQPQHF. The CDR3 DNA sequence: TGTGCCAGCAGCTTTTGGGGTTTTCAAGATCAGCCCCAGCATTTT.

The rearrangement uses TRBV4-1 and TRBJ2-1; D not resolved. Trimming cost V 0 bases and J 2 bases, with 11 bases left between them. This CDR3 is 16 amino acids long. CDR1 MGHRA and CDR2 YSYEKL come from the germline V gene. CDR3 in DNA: TGCGCCAGCAGCCAAGATTGGACCAACGCCTACAATGAGCAGTTCTTC. As protein: CASSQDWTNAYNEQFF.

The J gene is TRBJ2-7, the V gene TRBV7-8; D unresolved. Trimming took 1 base from V and 3 from J, leaving 10 bases between them. This CDR3 spans 14 amino acids. Germline V gene data show CDR1 as SGHVS and CDR2 as FQNEAQ. The CDR3 here is CASSLEVASYEQYF. The DNA of the CDR3 is TGTGCCAGCAGCTTAGAAGTCGCTAGCTACGAGCAGTACTTC. Variable domain in full (rest from reference TRBV7-8 and TRBJ2-7): GAGVSQSPRYKVAKRGQDVALRCDPISGHVSLFWYQQALGQGPEFLTYFQNEAQLDKSGLPSDRFFAERPEGSVSTLKIQRTQQEDSAVYLCASSLEVASYEQYFGPGTRLTVT.

This clone was seen a few times. The chain couples TRBV6-2 or TRBV6-3 to TRBJ2-7, with 10 bases fitting TRBD1. Trimming took 2 bases from V and 2 from J; bases not matched to a gene: 3. This CDR3 has 15 residues. CDR1 and CDR2 (germline): MNHEY, SVGEGT. CDR3 in DNA: TGTGCCAGCAGTTACGGGACAGGGGACCCCTACGAGCAGTACTTC. Translating it yields CASSYGTGDPYEQYF.

This clone was recorded a few times. The chain employs TRBV15 and TRBJ1-5, with D tentatively TRBD1 (5 bases). The V end lost 4 bases, the J end lost 1 base, and 8 bases lay between the germline ends. The germline CDR1 and CDR2 sequences are LNHNV and YYDKDF (reference sequence). The CDR3 spans 14 residues. The CDR3 here is CATSTRDSNQPQHF. In nucleotides, the CDR3 is TGTGCCACCAGCACTCGGGACAGCAATCAGCCCCAGCATTTT.

The rearrangement uses TRBV3-1 and TRBJ2-7; D unresolved. The V end was cut by 4 bases, the J end by 1 base, with 11 bases between. Germline V lookup: CDR1 LGHDT, CDR2 YNNKEL (reference sequence). CDR3 size: 14 residues. CDR3 DNA sequence: TGTGCCAGCAGCCTTGGGCCATTGTCCTACGAGCAGTACTTC. This codes for CASSLGPLSYEQYF.

The chain uses TRBV6-5 and TRBJ2-7; 11 nucleotides match TRBD1. The CDR3 covers 16 residues. Trimming cost V 2 bases and J 7 bases; bases outside gene matches: 10. Germline CDR1 and CDR2: MNHEY and SVGAGI. This CDR3 is CASSYPRTGGRNEQYV. In nucleotides, the CDR3 is TGTGCCAGCAGTTACCCCCGGACAGGGGGCAGAAATGAGCAGTACGTC.

The V and J genes are TRBV6-1 and TRBJ1-2; D perhaps matches TRBD1 (5 bases). The V end lost 2 bases, the J end lost 2 bases, and 12 bases lay between the germline ends. The germline CDR1 and CDR2 sequences are MNHNS and SASEGT. This CDR3 spans 15 amino acids. The CDR3 region has the DNA TGTGCCAGCAGTGAAACGCAGGGAGAGAACTATGGCTACACCTTC. This codes for CASSETQGENYGYTF.